The clone carrying this T cell receptor (beta chain) has just a few counts. This sample is part of a study of CD8 T cells in ankylosing spondylitis. Each CDR3 protein gets one entry after TCRdb re-called the 5' RACE reads with MiXCR. The sample has 85,000 to 90,000 distinct CDR3 sequences, under 30% seen once. The V gene lost 2 bases and the J gene lost 1 base, with 12 bases spanning the gap. The CDR3 runs to 16 residues. Germline CDR1 LNHDA, CDR2 SQIVND (reference sequence). Specimen: blood, either unsorted or a sorted T cell fraction (not recorded which). The TCR originated in a male donor with ankylosing spondylitis or in good health (not recorded which). The chain recombines TRBV19 with TRBJ2-1; D gene uncertain. DNA of the CDR3: TGTGCCAGTAGTATACTGGCTTATGATTCCTACAATGAGCAGTTCTTC. This gives the protein CASSILAYDSYNEQFF.